The present TCR beta chain was sequenced within a study of T cells generated in artificial thymic organoids. V gave up 3 bases and J gave up 4 bases; unmatched junction bases: 9. This CDR3 comprises 15 residues. The germline V gene encodes CDR1 SGHRS and CDR2 YFSETQ. Reverse primers in the TRAC or TRBC constant regions drove separate semi-nested PCRs for TCRalpha and TCRbeta. TCRdb independently ran MiXCR on the 5' RACE reads; one entry per CDR3 protein. This table holds 5,600 or so distinct CDR3 sequences, 32% found once. This chain connects TRBV5-1 to TRBJ2-7; TRBD1 aligns across 8 bases. The TCR sequence derives from a human donor who gave cord blood stem cells for thymic organoid culture, a cardiac surgery patient who gave postnatal thymus, or a blood donor (not recorded which). The material sequenced was naive CD8+ T cells from blood. Subset given: CD3+TCRalphabeta+CD8SP T cells; for blood, CD45RO-CCR7+ naive CD8+ T cells. The CDR3: CASSSWTGSAYEQYF. For the CDR3, the DNA is TGCGCCAGCAGCTCCTGGACAGGGTCCGCTTACGAGCAGTACTTC.